The rows below give T cell receptor beta chains drawn from one sample of a study of shared clonotypes between healthy human individuals. The protocol was immunoSEQ multiplex PCR, while the TCRdb copy is restricted to in-frame clones and leaves out a portion. Found here are hundreds of thousands of clones, around 67% of them singletons; the top ten hold over 1.5%. The sequenced sample consisted of memory CD4+ T cells sorted from blood. Receptors were obtained from a young woman in good health. CDR3s include the opening cysteine and the closing phenylalanine or tryptophan. Fields, in order: J gene, V gene, CDR3 length, CDR3 protein.

TRBJ2-3,TRBV29-1,15,CSAQPGGTGPDTQYF
TRBJ2-7,TRBV5-6,14,CASSGDDGSYEQYF
TRBJ2-1,TRBV19,15,CASSPDRGSYNEQFF
TRBJ2-1,TRBV7-2,14,CASSLGTSYNEQFF
TRBJ2-1,TRBV28,16,CASSSIAGGAYNEQFF
TRBJ1-2,TRBV6-1,12,CASSVGNYGYTF
TRBJ2-2,TRBV2,13,CASRRRNTGELFF
TRBJ2-7,TRBV6-1,15,CASSEAGSGKDEQYF
TRBJ2-5,TRBV7-2,15,CASSPNGGLKETQYF
TRBJ2-7,TRBV10-1,13,CASSESSVGEQYF
TRBJ2-1,TRBV5-4,16,CASSSLMGLADNEQFF
TRBJ1-2,TRBV5-4,13,CASSSTDRAGYTF
TRBJ1-1,TRBV5-1,14,CASSLVAVNTEAFF
TRBJ2-1,TRBV30,16,CAWSPGLVSSYNEQFF
TRBJ1-4,TRBV5-4,15,CASSSISEGDEKLFF
TRBJ2-1,TRBV7-8,15,CASSLHKGVDNEQFF
TRBJ2-7,TRBV5-1,15,CASSLLGAVESEQYF
TRBJ2-7,TRBV4-1,16,CASSPTRGQETYEQYF
TRBJ1-3,TRBV15,15,CATSRTGYSGNTIYF
TRBJ1-4,TRBV25-1,16,CASSEMRDTTNEKLFF
TRBJ2-2,TRBV5-1,16,CASSLGRTGGGGELFF
TRBJ1-4,TRBV4-1,14,CASSQTGGNEKLFF
TRBJ2-1,TRBV5-4,16,CASSWPNSGAANEQFF
TRBJ1-2,TRBV5-4,15,CASSPLHRGDYGYTF